This passage covers 11 T cell receptor beta chains from one sample sequenced in a study of cytomegalovirus exposure and HLA in healthy donors. PCR involved 60 Vbeta and 13 Jbeta primers. Using immunoSEQ multiplex PCR, the repertoire was profiled, and TCRdb retains in-frame clones only, with some absent. The sample lists 130,000 or so clones; approximately 79% were seen once. Specimen: PBMCs. The receptors were sampled from a man in his fifties in good health and CMV-seropositive.

This clone was observed a handful of times. This chain joins TRBV4-2 and TRBJ2-1; D unresolved. Germline CDR1 and CDR2: LGHNA and YNFKEQ. The CDR3 loop spans 14 amino acids. V lost 5 bases, J lost 7 bases, and 15 bases lay in between. Written as DNA, the CDR3 is TGTGCCAGCAGCGAGACCAGGCAATGGAATGAGCAGTTCTTC. It specifies CASSETRQWNEQFF.

The chain recombines TRBV14 with TRBJ1-1; D gene unclear. Between the trimmed V and J ends, which lost 4 bases and 6 bases, there was a span of 9 bases. The CDR3 has 12 residues. Looked up from germline, CDR1 is SGHDN and CDR2 is FVKESK. The CDR3 DNA reads as TGTGCCAGCAGCCTAGTCGGGGCTGAAGCTTTCTTT. Translating it yields CASSLVGAEAFF.

The genes are TRBV7-9 and TRBJ1-1; possible D gene TRBD1, 5 bases. V was trimmed by 3 bases and J by 5 bases, leaving 13 bases between them. Germline assignment: CDR1 SEHNR and CDR2 FQNEAQ (reference sequence). The CDR3 runs to 14 residues. The CDR3: CASSLDGGATEAFF. DNA of the CDR3: TGTGCCAGCAGCTTGGATGGAGGGGCGACTGAAGCTTTCTTT.

CDR3 region: CASRRQGGYQPQHF. The CDR3 bases are TGTGCCAGTAGGAGACAGGGGGGCTATCAGCCCCAGCATTTT. V gene TRBV19 combines with J gene TRBJ1-5, with 9 bases that match TRBD1. Germline CDR1 reads LNHDA; CDR2 reads SQIVND (reference sequence). There are 14 residues in the CDR3. With V trimmed by 6 bases and J by 5 bases, 5 bases remained unmatched.

The chain is built from TRBV11-3 and TRBJ2-3; TRBD2 aligns across 13 bases. V was pared by 5 bases and J by 3 bases, with 2 bases of the junction left unmatched. This CDR3 is 15 amino acids long. Germline-derived CDR1 and CDR2 are SGHNT and YENEEA. CDR3 amino acids: CASSTGLAGTDTQYF. CDR3 nucleotide sequence: TGTGCCAGCAGCACGGGACTAGCGGGAACAGATACGCAGTATTTT.

This chain connects TRBV5-4 to TRBJ1-5; no reliable D call. CDR1 is SGHNT and CDR2 is YYREEE in the germline V gene (reference sequence). This CDR3 spans 14 amino acids. Trimming pared 0 bases from V and 7 bases from J, leaving 11 bases between. CDR3 protein: CASSLGPGNQPQHF. The CDR3 DNA reads TGTGCCAGCAGCTTGGGGCCAGGAAACCAGCCCCAGCATTTT.

V usage is TRBV7-9 and J usage is TRBJ1-1; 9 positions match TRBD1. Germline trimming cut 6 bases from V and 7 bases from J; bases unmatched to any gene: 6. Germline V gives CDR1 SEHNR, CDR2 FQNEAQ (reference sequence). There are 13 residues in the CDR3. CDR3 sequence reads: CASRWGQGNEAFF. The DNA of the CDR3 is TGTGCCAGCAGGTGGGGACAGGGTAATGAAGCTTTCTTT. Full variable domain (rest looked up from reference TRBV7-9 and TRBJ1-1): DTGVSQNPRHKITKRGQNVTFRCDPISEHNRLYWYRQTLGQGPEFLTYFQNEAQLEKSRLLSDRFSAERPKGSFSTLEIQRTEQGDSAMYLCASRWGQGNEAFFGQGTRLTVV.

A single count supports this clone. The chain recombines TRBV23-1 with TRBJ1-5; TRBD1 matches at 10 bases. TRBV23-1 is filed as an ORF, its function uncertain. V shed 8 bases and J 2 bases; nucleotides not matched to a gene: 6. The CDR3 runs 15 residues. The CDR3 DNA is TGCGCCAGCGGGCCCGGGACAGGGGGCAATCAGCCCCAGCATTTT. Residues: CASGPGTGGNQPQHF.

The chain joins TRBV7-9 to TRBJ2-6; D is undetermined. V was cut by 4 bases and J by 1 base, with 8 bases left in between. The germline gives CDR1 SEHNR, CDR2 FQNEAQ (reference sequence). This CDR3 spans 15 amino acids. This CDR3 reads CASSSLKSGANVLTF. DNA of the CDR3: TGTGCCAGCAGCTCCCTTAAATCTGGGGCCAACGTCCTGACTTTC.

The chain combines TRBV10-3 with TRBJ2-7; TRBD1 matches 8 bases. Looked up from germline, CDR1 is ENHRY and CDR2 is SYGVKD. This CDR3 has 12 residues. With V trimmed by 9 bases and J by 2 bases, 3 bases remained unmatched. Written as DNA, the CDR3 is TGTGCCATTGGACAGGGTCCCTACGAGCAGTACTTC. Translation gives CAIGQGPYEQYF.

V is TRBV2 and J is TRBJ1-4; D possibly corresponds to TRBD1 (5 bases). Deletions cut 5 bases from V and 7 bases from J, with 20 bases between. The length of the CDR3 is 16 residues. The germline V gene has CDR1 SNHLY and CDR2 FYNNEI. The CDR3 sequence is CASSRSRQPRGEKLFF. CDR3 in DNA: TGTGCCAGCAGTCGATCTAGACAGCCTCGAGGTGAAAAACTGTTTTTT.